This T cell receptor (beta chain) comes out of a study of beta chain features in type 1 diabetes. As every portion of the isolated RNA was reverse transcribed, the sequencing read expressed TCRB transcripts. Sequenced by immunoSEQ multiplex PCR; TCRdb stores in-frame clones only, minus some. Found here are under 450,000 clones, roughly 14% of them singletons; the top ten hold less than 0.04%. The receptor comes from a man aged 30 to 39 in good health. The sequenced sample consisted of naive CD4+ T cells from blood.

The CDR3 loop reads CASSPGHIYGYTF. The DNA of the CDR3 is TGTGCCAGCAGCCCGGGACATATCTATGGCTACACCTTC. The V and J genes are TRBV7-9 and TRBJ1-2, with D possibly being TRBD1 (6 bases). V shed 5 bases and J shed 4 bases, with 11 bases lying between them. The CDR3 runs 13 residues. From germline, CDR1 is SEHNR and CDR2 FQNEAQ (reference sequence).